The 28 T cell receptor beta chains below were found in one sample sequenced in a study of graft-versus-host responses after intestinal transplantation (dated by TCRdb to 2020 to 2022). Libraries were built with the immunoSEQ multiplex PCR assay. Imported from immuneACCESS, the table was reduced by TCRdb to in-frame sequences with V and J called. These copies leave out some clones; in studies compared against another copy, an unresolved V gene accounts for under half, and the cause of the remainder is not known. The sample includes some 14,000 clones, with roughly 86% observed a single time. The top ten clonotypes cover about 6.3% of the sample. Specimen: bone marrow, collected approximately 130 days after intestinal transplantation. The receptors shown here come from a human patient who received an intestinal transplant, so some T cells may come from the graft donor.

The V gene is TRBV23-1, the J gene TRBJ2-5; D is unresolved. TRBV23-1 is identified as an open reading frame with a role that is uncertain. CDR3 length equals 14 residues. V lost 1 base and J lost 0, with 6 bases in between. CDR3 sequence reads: CASSQYGHQETQYF. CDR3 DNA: TGCGCCAGCAGTCAATACGGGCACCAAGAGACCCAGTACTTC.

The chain's CDR3 is CASSYQTTSGKNIQYF. For the CDR3, the DNA is TGTGCCAGCAGCTACCAAACGACTAGCGGGAAAAACATTCAGTACTTC. The chain combines TRBV5-4 with TRBJ2-4; 10 bases map to TRBD2. V shed 3 bases and J 4 bases; nucleotides not matched to a gene: 7. The CDR3 totals 16 residues. Germline values: CDR1 SGHNT, CDR2 YYREEE (reference sequence).

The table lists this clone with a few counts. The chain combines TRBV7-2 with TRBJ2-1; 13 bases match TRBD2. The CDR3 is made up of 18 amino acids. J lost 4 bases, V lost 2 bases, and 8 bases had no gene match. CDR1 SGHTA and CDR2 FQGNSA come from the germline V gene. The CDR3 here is CASSLLLAGGPGYNEQFF. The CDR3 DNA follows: TGTGCCAGCAGCTTATTACTAGCGGGAGGGCCGGGGTACAATGAGCAGTTCTTC.

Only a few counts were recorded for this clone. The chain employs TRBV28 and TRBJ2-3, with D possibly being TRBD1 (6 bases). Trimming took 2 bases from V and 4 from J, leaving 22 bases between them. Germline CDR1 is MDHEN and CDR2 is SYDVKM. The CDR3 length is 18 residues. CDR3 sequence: CASSLQGRAQTRADTQYF. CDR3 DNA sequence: TGTGCCAGCAGTTTACAGGGGCGAGCACAGACCAGAGCAGATACGCAGTATTTT. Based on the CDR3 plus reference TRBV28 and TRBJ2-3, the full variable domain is DVKVTQSSRYLVKRTGEKVFLECVQDMDHENMFWYRQDPGLGLRLIYFSYDVKMKEKGDIPEGYSVSREKKERFSLILESASTNQTSMYLCASSLQGRAQTRADTQYFGPGTRLTVL.

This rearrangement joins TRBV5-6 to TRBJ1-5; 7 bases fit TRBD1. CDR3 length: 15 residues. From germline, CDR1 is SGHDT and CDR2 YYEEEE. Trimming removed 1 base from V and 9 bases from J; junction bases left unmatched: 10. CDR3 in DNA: TGTGCCAGCAGCTTGTCGTACAGGGGTCCAAGGCCCCAGCATTTT. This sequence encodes CASSLSYRGPRPQHF.

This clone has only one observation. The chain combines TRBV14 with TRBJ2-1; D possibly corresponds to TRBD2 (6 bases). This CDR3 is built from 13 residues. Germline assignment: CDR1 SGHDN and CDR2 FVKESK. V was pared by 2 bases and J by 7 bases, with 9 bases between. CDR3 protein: CASSQIGSNEQFF. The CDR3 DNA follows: TGTGCCAGCAGCCAAATCGGGAGTAATGAGCAGTTCTTC. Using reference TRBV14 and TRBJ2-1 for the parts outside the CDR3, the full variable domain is EAGVTQFPSHSVIEKGQTVTLRCDPISGHDNLYWYRRVMGKEIKFLLHFVKESKQDESGMPNNRFLAERTGGTYSTLKVQPAELEDSGVYFCASSQIGSNEQFFGPGTRLTVL.

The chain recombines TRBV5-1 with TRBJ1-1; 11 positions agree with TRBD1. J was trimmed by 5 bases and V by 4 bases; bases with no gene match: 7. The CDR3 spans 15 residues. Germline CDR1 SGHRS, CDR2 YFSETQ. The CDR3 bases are TGCGCCAGCAGCACTTGGACAGGGGGCACTACTGAAGCTTTCTTT. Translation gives CASSTWTGGTTEAFF.

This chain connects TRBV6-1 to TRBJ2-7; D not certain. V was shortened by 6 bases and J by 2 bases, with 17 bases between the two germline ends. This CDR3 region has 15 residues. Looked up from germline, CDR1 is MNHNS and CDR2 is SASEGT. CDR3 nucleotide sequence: TGTGCCAGCAGAAATGATGAGATTTATACCTACGAGCAGTACTTC. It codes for CASRNDEIYTYEQYF.

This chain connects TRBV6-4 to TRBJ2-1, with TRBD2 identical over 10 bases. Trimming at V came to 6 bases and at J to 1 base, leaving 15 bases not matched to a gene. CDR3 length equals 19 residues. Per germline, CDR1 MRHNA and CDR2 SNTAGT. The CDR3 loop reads CASSVRASGSLGSYNEQFF. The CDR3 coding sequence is TGTGCCAGCAGCGTTAGGGCTAGCGGGAGTTTAGGGTCCTACAATGAGCAGTTCTTC.

CDR3 sequence: CASNLAGVPYEQYF. DNA for the CDR3: TGTGCCAGCAACCTAGCGGGAGTTCCCTACGAGCAGTACTTC. The rearrangement uses TRBV5-4 and TRBJ2-7; TRBD2 aligns across 10 bases. The CDR3 is made up of 14 amino acids. Germline V lookup: CDR1 SGHNT, CDR2 YYREEE (reference sequence). With 6 bases clipped from V and 2 bases from J, the junction kept 5 bases outside the gene matches.

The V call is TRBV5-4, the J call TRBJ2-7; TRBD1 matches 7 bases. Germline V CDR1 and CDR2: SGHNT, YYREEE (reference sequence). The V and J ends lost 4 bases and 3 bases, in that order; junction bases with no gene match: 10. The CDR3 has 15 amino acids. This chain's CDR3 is CASSPWTGIIYEQYF. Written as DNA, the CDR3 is TGTGCCAGCAGCCCTTGGACAGGAATCATCTACGAGCAGTACTTC.

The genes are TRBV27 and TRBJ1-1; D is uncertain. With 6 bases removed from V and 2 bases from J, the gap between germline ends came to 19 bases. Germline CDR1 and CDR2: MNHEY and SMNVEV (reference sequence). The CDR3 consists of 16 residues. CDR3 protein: CASSLWVGSENTEAFF. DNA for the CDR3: TGTGCCAGCAGCCTATGGGTCGGGAGTGAAAACACTGAAGCTTTCTTT.

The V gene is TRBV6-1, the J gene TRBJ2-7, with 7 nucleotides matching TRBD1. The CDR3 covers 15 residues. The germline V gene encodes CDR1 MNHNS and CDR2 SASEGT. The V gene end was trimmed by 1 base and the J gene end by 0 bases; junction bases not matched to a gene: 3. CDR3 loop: CASSEEAGGSYEQYF. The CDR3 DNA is TGTGCCAGCAGTGAAGAGGCAGGGGGCTCCTACGAGCAGTACTTC.

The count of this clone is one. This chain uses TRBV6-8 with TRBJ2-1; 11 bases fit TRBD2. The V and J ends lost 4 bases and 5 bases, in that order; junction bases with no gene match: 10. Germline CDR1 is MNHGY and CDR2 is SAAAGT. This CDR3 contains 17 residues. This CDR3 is CASSFYSGRAVHNEQFF. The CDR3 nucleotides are TGTGCCAGCAGTTTCTATAGCGGGAGGGCCGTCCACAATGAGCAGTTCTTC.

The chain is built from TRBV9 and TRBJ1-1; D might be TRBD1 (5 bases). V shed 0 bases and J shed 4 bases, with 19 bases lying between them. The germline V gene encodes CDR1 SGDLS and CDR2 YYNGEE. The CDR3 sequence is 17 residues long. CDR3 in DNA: TGTGCCAGCAGCGTAGGGCTGGGACTCGCTGACTCCACTGAAGCTTTCTTT. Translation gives CASSVGLGLADSTEAFF.

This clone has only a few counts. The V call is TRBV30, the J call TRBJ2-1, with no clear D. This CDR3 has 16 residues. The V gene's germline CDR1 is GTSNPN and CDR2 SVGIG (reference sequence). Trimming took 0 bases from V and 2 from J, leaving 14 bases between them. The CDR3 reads CAWSVLGGLPYNEQFF. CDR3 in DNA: TGTGCCTGGAGTGTACTGGGCGGTTTACCCTACAATGAGCAGTTCTTC.

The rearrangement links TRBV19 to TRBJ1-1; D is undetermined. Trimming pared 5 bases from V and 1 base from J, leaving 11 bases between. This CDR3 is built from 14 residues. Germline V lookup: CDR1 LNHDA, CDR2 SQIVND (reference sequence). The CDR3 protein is CASSSRAGNTEAFF. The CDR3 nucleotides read TGTGCCAGTAGTTCCCGGGCCGGGAACACTGAAGCTTTCTTT.

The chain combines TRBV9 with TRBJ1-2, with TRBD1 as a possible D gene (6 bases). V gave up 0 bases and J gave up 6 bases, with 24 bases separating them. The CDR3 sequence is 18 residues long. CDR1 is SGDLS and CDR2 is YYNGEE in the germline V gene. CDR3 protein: CASSVGWGAPREYNGYTF. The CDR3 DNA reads TGTGCCAGCAGCGTAGGATGGGGGGCGCCTCGGGAGTACAATGGCTACACCTTC.

The CDR3 nucleotides read TGTGCCAGCAGTTACCGACTAGCGGGAGTGGGGAATGAGCAGTTCTTC. Protein product: CASSYRLAGVGNEQFF. The rearrangement joins TRBV6-5 to TRBJ2-1; 12 nucleotides align to TRBD2. Trimming took 2 bases from V and 7 from J; bases not matched to a gene: 6. Looked up from germline, CDR1 is MNHEY and CDR2 is SVGAGI. The length of the CDR3 is 16 residues.

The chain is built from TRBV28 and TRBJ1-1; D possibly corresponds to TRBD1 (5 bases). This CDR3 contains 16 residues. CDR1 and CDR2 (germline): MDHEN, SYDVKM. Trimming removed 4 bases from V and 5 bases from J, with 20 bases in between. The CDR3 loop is CASSSYFGTPKTEAFF. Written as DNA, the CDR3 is TGTGCCAGCAGTTCTTACTTCGGGACCCCGAAAACTGAAGCTTTCTTT.

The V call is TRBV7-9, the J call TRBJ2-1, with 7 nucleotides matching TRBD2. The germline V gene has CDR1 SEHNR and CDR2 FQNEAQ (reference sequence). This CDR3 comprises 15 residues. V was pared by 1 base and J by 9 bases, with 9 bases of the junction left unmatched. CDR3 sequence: CASSLGLAERGEQFF. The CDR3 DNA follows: TGTGCCAGCAGCTTAGGACTAGCTGAAAGGGGTGAGCAGTTCTTC.

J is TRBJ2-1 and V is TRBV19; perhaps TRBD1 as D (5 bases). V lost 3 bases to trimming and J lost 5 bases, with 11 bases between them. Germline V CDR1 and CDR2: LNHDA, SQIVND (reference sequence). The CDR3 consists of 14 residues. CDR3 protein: CASSIQGRDNEQFF. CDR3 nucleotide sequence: TGTGCCAGTAGTATTCAGGGCCGAGACAATGAGCAGTTCTTC.

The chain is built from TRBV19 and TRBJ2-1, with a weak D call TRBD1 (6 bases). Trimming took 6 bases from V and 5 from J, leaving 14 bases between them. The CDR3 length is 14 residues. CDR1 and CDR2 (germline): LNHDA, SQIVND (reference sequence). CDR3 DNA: TGTGCCAGTAGGCCTCCGGGACAACACAATGAGCAGTTCTTC. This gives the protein CASRPPGQHNEQFF.

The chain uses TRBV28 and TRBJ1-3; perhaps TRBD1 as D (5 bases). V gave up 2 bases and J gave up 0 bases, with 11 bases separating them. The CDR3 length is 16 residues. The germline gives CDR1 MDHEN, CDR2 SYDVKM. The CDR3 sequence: CASSLTARVSGNTIYF. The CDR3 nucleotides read TGTGCCAGCAGTTTAACGGCCAGGGTCTCTGGAAACACCATATATTTT.

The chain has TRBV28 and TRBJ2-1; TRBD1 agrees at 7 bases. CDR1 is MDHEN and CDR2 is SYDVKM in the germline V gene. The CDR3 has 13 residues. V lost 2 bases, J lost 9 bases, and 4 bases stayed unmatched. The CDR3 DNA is TGTGCCAGCAGTTTAGCCAGGGACAGTGAGCAGTTCTTC. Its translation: CASSLARDSEQFF.

The CDR3 nucleotides read TGTGCCAGCAGCTACTCTGGAAACACCATATATTTT. It is translated as CASSYSGNTIYF. The chain links TRBV7-6 to TRBJ1-3; D not certain. The germline CDR1 and CDR2 sequences are SGHVS and FNYEAQ. Trimming shortened V by 4 bases and J by 0 bases, and 1 base separated the two germline ends. This CDR3 contains 12 residues.

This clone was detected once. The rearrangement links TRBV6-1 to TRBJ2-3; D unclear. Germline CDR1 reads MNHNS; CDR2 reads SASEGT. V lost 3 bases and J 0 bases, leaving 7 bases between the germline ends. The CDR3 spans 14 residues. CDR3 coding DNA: TGTGCCAGCAGTGATTGGGGTAGCACAGATACGCAGTATTTT. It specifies CASSDWGSTDTQYF.

Here the CDR3 DNA reads TGCGCCAGCAGCTTTATATTAGCGGGATCTGAGCAGTTCTTC. Amino acids: CASSFILAGSEQFF. This rearrangement joins TRBV5-1 to TRBJ2-1, with TRBD2 identical over 8 bases. The CDR3 consists of 14 residues. Germline V gene data show CDR1 as SGHRS and CDR2 as YFSETQ. The V and J ends lost 2 bases and 9 bases, in that order; junction bases with no gene match: 7.